The present T cell receptor (beta chain) was sequenced within a study of control samples from healthy donors and cancer patients. This clone was seen only a few times. TCRdb's copy holds only in-frame clones and misses some; the assay was immunoSEQ multiplex PCR. The sample has approximately 97,000 clones; 80% to 90% are singletons. The CDR3 is made up of 12 amino acids. Germline loops: CDR1 MNHEY, CDR2 SVGAGI. V lost 7 bases to trimming and J lost 7 bases; unmatched junction nucleotides: 6. The sequence was obtained from a man aged 25 to 45 in good health. The chain links TRBV6-5 to TRBJ1-2, with 7 bases identical to TRBD1. Sequencing was carried out using blood. In nucleotides, the CDR3 is TGTGCCAGCACCGACAGGGTAATTGGCTACACCTTC. It translates to CASTDRVIGYTF.